This TCR beta chain was captured by sequencing in a study of radiation and T cells in renal cell carcinoma. Overall study findings and caveats: Without pretreatment biopsies, baseline tumor clonotype presence was undetermined. From baseline, blood top tumor clonotypes peaked at 2 weeks post-radiation.

The CDR3 length is 14 residues. Germline V gives CDR1 LGHNA, CDR2 YNFKEQ. The V end was cut by 1 base, the J end by 1 base, with 8 bases between. TCRdb keeps only in-frame clones here, not all; method: immunoSEQ multiplex PCR. Of some 46,000 clones in the sample, about 82% are singletons; the top ten hold 25% to 35%. The time point was: blood 4 weeks post-SBRT, at nephrectomy. Specified treatment: 15 Gy SBRT to primary tumor, nephrectomy 4 weeks later. Serial blood draws occurred at baseline and 2 and 4 weeks post-SBRT. With regard to this clone: Its antigen is still unknown.

The chain uses TRBV4-2 and TRBJ2-7; D not resolved. The specimen comprised blood, sampled from a patient whose treatment included radiotherapy and nephrectomy. This receptor was obtained from a woman aged 65 to 85 with renal cell carcinoma. CDR3 sequence: CASSQGIGSYEQYF. For the CDR3, the DNA is TGTGCCAGCAGCCAAGGCATCGGGTCCTACGAGCAGTACTTC.